Each of the 3 T cell receptor beta chains below was sequenced from the same sample in a study of blood T cell repertoires in COVID-19. The table came from immunoSEQ multiplex PCR; TCRdb's copy has only in-frame clones and leaves some out. Among about 300,000 clones listed, about 88% were seen once. The sequenced sample was peripheral blood. Every receptor here comes from a man between 65 and 85 years old with acute or convalescent COVID-19.

This clone was counted a few times. The chain links TRBV28 to TRBJ1-1; unclear D gene. The V end was cut by 11 bases, the J end by 0 bases, with 10 bases between. The CDR3 consists of 12 residues. Germline CDR1 MDHEN, CDR2 SYDVKM. The CDR3: CASAALNTEAFF. CDR3 sequence (DNA): TGTGCCTCAGCGGCCTTGAACACTGAAGCTTTCTTT.

The CDR3 protein is CASRPQDRGLNEQYF. For the CDR3, the DNA is TGTGCCAGCAGACCCCAGGACAGGGGACTCAACGAGCAGTACTTC. This chain connects TRBV27 to TRBJ2-7, with 9 bases identical to TRBD1. V dropped 6 bases and J dropped 5; count of bases not matched to a gene: 11. Looked up from germline, CDR1 is MNHEY and CDR2 is SMNVEV (reference sequence). The CDR3 covers 15 residues.

Note on this clone: The sample contains more than one DNA sequence encoding this CDR3. This rearrangement joins TRBV18 to TRBJ1-2; 7 nucleotides agree with TRBD1. V dropped 0 bases and J dropped 8; count of bases not matched to a gene: 3. Germline CDR1 and CDR2: KGHSH and LQKENI. The CDR3 contains 13 residues. The CDR3 here is CASSPPAGGGYTF. CDR3 DNA: TGTGCCAGCTCACCACCGGCAGGGGGAGGCTACACCTTC.